The present T cell receptor beta chain was sequenced within a study of blood T cell repertoires in COVID-19. The wider study: Sources were T cells, B-cell-depleted T cells, or PBMCs; the material itself was cDNA or gDNA.

The authors' processing: Amplified reference gene primers provided the basis for estimating nucleated cell counts. The assay was immunoSEQ multiplex PCR, and TCRdb's table has in-frame clones only and misses some. For V, J and clone size, that table is used; D and trimming come from the DNA. The sample has some 15,000 clones, 85% to 90% seen once. This CDR3 is built from 19 residues. The germline V gene encodes CDR1 LNHDA and CDR2 SQIVND (reference sequence). J gave up 1 base and V 2 bases, and 10 bases lay outside the gene matches. The sequence was collected from a woman aged 70 to 79 in a cohort sampled during active or convalescent COVID-19. The V and J genes are TRBV19 and TRBJ2-1, with 11 bases lining up with TRBD1. Sequencing was carried out using peripheral blood. CDR3 sequence: CASSIRGQGAIGSYNEQFF. DNA for the CDR3: TGTGCCAGTAGTATACGCGGACAGGGGGCTATTGGGTCCTACAATGAGCAGTTCTTC.